This T cell receptor beta chain stems from a study of OX40 agonist ivuxolimab in advanced cancers. Overall study context: Approximately 41% of patients had received prior checkpoint inhibitor therapy.

The length of the CDR3 is 15 residues. CDR1 is MNHEY and CDR2 is SMNVEV in the germline V gene (reference sequence). J lost 1 base, V lost 6 bases, and 4 bases had no gene match. Produced via immunoSEQ multiplex PCR; TCRdb's table is partial and in-frame only. Of roughly 23,000 clones in the sample, 84% were seen once. This sequence joins TRBV27 and TRBJ2-1; 9 bases are shared with TRBD1. The material was CD4+ or CD8+ T cells sorted from blood, obtained in a trial of the OX40 agonist ivuxolimab. The sequence was obtained from an adult with an advanced solid tumor such as melanoma, head and neck, liver or kidney cancer. The CDR3 reads CASSLGTGSYNEQFF. DNA of the CDR3: TGTGCCAGCAGCCTCGGGACAGGGTCCTACAATGAGCAGTTCTTC.